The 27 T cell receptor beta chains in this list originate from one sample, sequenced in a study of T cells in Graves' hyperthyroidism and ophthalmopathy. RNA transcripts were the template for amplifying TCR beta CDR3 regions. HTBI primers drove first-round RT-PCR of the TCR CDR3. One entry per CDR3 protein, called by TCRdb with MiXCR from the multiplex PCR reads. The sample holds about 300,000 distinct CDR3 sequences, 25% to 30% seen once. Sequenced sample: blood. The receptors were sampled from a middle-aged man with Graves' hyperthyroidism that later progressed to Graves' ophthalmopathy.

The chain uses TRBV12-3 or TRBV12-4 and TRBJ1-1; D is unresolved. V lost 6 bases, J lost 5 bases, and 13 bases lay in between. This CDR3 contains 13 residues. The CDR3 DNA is TGTGCCAGCAGCCCGTCTGAGGGTACTGAAGCTTTCTTT. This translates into CASSPSEGTEAFF.

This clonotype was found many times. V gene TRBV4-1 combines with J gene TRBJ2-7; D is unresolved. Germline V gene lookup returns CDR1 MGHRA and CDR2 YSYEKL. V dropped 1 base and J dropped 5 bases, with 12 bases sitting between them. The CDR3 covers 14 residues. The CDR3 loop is CASSQVRDWDEQYF. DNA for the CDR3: TGCGCCAGCAGCCAAGTAAGGGATTGGGACGAGCAGTACTTC.

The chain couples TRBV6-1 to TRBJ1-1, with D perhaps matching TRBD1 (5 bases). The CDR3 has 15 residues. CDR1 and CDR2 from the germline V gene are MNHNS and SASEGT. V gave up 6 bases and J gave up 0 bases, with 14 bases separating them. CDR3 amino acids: CASSPLTGVNTEAFF. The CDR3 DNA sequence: TGTGCCAGCAGCCCCTTAACGGGGGTGAACACTGAAGCTTTCTTT.

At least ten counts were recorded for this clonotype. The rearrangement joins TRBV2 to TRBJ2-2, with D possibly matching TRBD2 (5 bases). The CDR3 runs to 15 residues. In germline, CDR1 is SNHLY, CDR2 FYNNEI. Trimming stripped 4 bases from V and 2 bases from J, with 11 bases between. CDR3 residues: CASSVDSINTGELFF. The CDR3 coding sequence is TGTGCCAGCAGTGTGGACTCGATCAACACCGGGGAGCTGTTTTTT.

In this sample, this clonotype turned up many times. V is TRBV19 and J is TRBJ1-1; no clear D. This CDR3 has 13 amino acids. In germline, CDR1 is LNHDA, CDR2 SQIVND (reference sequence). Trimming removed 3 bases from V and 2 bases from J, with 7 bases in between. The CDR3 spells CASSIFINTEAFF. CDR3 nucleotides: TGTGCCAGTAGTATTTTTATCAACACTGAAGCTTTCTTT.

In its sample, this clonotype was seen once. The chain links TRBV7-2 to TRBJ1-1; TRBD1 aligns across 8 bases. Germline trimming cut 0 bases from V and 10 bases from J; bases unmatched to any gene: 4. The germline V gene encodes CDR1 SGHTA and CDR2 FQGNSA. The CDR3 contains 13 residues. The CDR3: CASSLADRVGAFF. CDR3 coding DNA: TGTGCCAGCAGCTTAGCGGACAGGGTAGGAGCTTTCTTT.

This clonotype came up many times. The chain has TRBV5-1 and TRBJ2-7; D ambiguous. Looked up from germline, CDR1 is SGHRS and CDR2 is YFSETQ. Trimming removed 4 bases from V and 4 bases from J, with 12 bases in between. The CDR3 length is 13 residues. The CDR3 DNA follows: TGCGCCAGCAGCAAGTCCGGCCCTTACGAGCAGTACTTC. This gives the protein CASSKSGPYEQYF.

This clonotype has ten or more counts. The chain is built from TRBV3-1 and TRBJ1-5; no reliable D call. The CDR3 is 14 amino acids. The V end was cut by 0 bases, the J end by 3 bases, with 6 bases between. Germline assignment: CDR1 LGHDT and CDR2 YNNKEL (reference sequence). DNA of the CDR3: TGTGCCAGCAGCCAAGAAGGTCTCAATCAGCCCCAGCATTTT. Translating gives CASSQEGLNQPQHF.

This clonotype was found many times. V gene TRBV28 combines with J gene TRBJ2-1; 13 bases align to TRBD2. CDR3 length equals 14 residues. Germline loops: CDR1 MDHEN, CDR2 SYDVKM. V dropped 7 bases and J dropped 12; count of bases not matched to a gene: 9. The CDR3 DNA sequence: TGTGCCAGCATACCTGGACTAGCGGGAGAGGGGCAGTTCTTC. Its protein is CASIPGLAGEGQFF.

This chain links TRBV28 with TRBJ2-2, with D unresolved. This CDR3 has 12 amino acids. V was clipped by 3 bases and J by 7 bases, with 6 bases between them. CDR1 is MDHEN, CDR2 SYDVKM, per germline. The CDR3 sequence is CASSLTSGELFF. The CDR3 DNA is TGTGCCAGCAGTTTGACCAGCGGGGAGCTGTTTTTT. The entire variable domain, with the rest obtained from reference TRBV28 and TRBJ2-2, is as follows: DVKVTQSSRYLVKRTGEKVFLECVQDMDHENMFWYRQDPGLGLRLIYFSYDVKMKEKGDIPEGYSVSREKKERFSLILESASTNQTSMYLCASSLTSGELFFGEGSRLTVL.

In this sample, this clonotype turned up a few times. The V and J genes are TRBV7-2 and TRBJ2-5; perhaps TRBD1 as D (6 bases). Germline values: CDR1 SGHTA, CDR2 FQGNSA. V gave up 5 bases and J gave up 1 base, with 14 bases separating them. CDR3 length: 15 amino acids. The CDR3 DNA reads TGTGCCAGCAGCCCGGCAAGGGACACCCAAGAGACCCAGTACTTC. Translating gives CASSPARDTQETQYF.

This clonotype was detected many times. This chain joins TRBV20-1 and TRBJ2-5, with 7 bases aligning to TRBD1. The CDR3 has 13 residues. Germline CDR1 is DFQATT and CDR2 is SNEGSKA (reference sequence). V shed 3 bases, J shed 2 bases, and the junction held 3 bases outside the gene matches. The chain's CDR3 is CSARLGQQETQYF. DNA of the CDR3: TGCAGTGCTAGGTTGGGACAGCAAGAGACCCAGTACTTC.

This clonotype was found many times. The CDR3 loop is CSASLGTSAEWETQYF. The CDR3 DNA is TGCAGTGCTAGCTTAGGGACTAGCGCGGAATGGGAGACCCAGTACTTC. The V call is TRBV20-1, the J call TRBJ2-5; 10 bases align to TRBD2. Germline CDR1 DFQATT, CDR2 SNEGSKA (reference sequence). J was trimmed by 5 bases and V by 3 bases; bases with no gene match: 12. The CDR3 is 16 amino acids.

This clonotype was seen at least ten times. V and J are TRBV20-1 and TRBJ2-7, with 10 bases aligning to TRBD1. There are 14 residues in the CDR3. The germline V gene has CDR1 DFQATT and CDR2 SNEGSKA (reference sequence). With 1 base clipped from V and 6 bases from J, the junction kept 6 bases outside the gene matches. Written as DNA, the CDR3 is TGCAGTGCTAGAGGAGGGACAGGGGAAATCGAGCAGTACTTC. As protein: CSARGGTGEIEQYF.

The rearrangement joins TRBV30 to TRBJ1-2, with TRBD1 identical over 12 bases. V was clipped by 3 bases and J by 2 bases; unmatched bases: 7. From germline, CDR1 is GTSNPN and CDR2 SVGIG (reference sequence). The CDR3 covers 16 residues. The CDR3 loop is CAWRPGQGAKNYGYTF. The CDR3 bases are TGTGCCTGGAGACCGGGACAGGGGGCCAAAAACTATGGCTACACCTTC.

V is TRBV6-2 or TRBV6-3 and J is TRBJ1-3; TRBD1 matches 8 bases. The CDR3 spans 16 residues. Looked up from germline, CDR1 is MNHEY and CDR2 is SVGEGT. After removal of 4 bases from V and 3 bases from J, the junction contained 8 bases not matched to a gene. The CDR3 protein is CASSFPAGGFGNTIYF. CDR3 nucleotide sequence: TGTGCCAGCAGTTTCCCGGCAGGGGGCTTTGGAAACACCATATATTTT.

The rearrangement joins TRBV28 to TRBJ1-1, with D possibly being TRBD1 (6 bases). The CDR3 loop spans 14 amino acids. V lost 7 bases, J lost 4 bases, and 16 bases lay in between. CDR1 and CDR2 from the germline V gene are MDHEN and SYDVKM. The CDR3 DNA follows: TGTGCCAGCAAATACTACAGGGAGAGCACTGAAGCTTTCTTT. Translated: CASKYYRESTEAFF.

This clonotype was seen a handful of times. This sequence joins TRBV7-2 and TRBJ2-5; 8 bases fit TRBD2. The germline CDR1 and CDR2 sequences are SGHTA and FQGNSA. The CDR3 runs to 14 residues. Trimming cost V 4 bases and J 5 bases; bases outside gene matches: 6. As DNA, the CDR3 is TGTGCCAGCAGCTCGCCCCCGGGAGGGGAGACCCAGTACTTC. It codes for CASSSPPGGETQYF. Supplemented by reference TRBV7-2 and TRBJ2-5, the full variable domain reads GAGVSQSPSNKVTEKGKDVELRCDPISGHTALYWYRQSLGQGLEFLIYFQGNSAPDKSGLPSDRFSAERTGGSVSTLTIQRTQQEDSAVYLCASSSPPGGETQYFGPGTRLLVL.

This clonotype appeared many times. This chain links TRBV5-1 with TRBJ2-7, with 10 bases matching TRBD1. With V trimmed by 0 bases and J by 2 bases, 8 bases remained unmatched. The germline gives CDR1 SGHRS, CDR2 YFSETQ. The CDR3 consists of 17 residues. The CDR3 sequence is CASSLVGQGIRTYEQYF. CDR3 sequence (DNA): TGCGCCAGCAGCTTGGTGGGACAGGGGATTAGGACCTACGAGCAGTACTTC.

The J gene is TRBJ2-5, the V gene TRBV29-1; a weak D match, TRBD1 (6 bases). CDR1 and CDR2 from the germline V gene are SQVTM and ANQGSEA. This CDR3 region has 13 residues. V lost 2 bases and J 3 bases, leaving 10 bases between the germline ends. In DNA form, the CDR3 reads TGCAGCGTTGAATCGACAGGAAAAGAGACCCAGTACTTC. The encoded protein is CSVESTGKETQYF.

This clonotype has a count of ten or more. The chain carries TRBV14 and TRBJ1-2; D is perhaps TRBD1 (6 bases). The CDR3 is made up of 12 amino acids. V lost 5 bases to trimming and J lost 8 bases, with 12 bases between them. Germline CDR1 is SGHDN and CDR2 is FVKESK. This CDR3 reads CASSMHRDGYTF. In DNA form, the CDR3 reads TGTGCCAGCAGCATGCACAGGGACGGCTACACCTTC.

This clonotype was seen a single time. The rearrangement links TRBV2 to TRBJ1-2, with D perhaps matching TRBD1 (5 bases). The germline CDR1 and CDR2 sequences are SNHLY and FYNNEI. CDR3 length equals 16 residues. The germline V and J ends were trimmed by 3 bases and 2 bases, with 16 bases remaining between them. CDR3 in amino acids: CASSEIGGAPNYGYTF. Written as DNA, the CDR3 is TGTGCCAGCAGTGAGATCGGAGGGGCACCAAACTATGGCTACACCTTC.

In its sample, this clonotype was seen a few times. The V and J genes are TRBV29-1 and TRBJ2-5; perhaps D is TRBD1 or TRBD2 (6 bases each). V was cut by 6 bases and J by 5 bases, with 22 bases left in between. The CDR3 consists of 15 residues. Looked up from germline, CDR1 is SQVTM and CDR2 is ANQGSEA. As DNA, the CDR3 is TGCAGCGTGGACCCCGGAGGGGGAAGGTGGGAGACCCAGTACTTC. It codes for CSVDPGGGRWETQYF.

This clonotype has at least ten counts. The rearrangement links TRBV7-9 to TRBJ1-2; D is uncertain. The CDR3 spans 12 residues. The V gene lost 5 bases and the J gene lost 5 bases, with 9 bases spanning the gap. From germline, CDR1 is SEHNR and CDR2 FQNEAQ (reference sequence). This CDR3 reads CASSIGPYGYTF. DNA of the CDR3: TGTGCCAGCAGCATAGGTCCGTATGGCTACACCTTC. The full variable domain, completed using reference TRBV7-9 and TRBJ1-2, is DTGVSQNPRHKITKRGQNVTFRCDPISEHNRLYWYRQTLGQGPEFLTYFQNEAQLEKSRLLSDRFSAERPKGSFSTLEIQRTEQGDSAMYLCASSIGPYGYTFGSGTRLTVV.

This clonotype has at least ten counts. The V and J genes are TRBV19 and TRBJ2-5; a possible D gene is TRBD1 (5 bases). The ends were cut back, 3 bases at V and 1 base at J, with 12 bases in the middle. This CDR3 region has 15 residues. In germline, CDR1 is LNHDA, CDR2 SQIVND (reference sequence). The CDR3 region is CASSIDSVRQETQYF. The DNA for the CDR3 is TGTGCCAGTAGTATTGACAGTGTGCGCCAAGAGACCCAGTACTTC.

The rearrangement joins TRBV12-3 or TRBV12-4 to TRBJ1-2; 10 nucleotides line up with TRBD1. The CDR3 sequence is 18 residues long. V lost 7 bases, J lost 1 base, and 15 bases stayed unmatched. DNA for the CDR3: TGTGCCAGCACCCCCGGGGCCCATCGGACAGGGGGTAACTATGGCTACACCTTC. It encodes CASTPGAHRTGGNYGYTF.

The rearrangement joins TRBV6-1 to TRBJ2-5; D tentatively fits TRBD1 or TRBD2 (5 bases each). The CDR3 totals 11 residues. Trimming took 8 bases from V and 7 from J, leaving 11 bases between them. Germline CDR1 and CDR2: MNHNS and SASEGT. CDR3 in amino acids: CASGSGGTQYF. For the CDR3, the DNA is TGTGCCAGCGGGAGTGGGGGGACCCAGTACTTC.